The present T cell receptor beta chain was sequenced within a study of human T cells and chemical hapten exposure. Study-wide background: TCR yields differed between samples (mainly from small differences in pooled library volume).

Noted time point: pre-sensitization, week 0. Treatment defined: therapeutic diphenylcyclopropenone sensitization with weekly scalp DPC. Patients had alopecia, were aged 18 to 70, and were not pregnant. J was trimmed by 1 base and V by 3 bases; bases with no gene match: 2. In germline, CDR1 is KGHSH, CDR2 LQKENI. The CDR3 spans 14 residues. Single cDNA molecules in the library carried unique molecular identifiers attached during preparation. TCRdb called the RACE reads again in MiXCR, with one record for every CDR3 protein. The table shows approximately 400,000 distinct CDR3 sequences, with 5% to 6.5% occurring only once.

V usage is TRBV18 and J usage is TRBJ1-1; the match to TRBD1 covers 7 bases. The material was whole blood, obtained in connection with sensitization to the hapten diphenylcyclopropenone (DPC). The receptor was isolated from a woman between 45 and 65 years old with alopecia areata. Some clones in this sample may be carry-over from other donors' samples. The CDR3 bases are TGTGCCAGCTCACCCTCAGGGGGGAACACTGAAGCTTTCTTT. The encoded protein is CASSPSGGNTEAFF.